These T cell receptor beta chains were read from a single sample in a study of blood T cell repertoires in COVID-19. Using immunoSEQ multiplex PCR, the repertoire was profiled, and TCRdb retains in-frame clones only, with some absent. Among just over 90,000 clones listed, more than 75% were seen once. Sequenced input: peripheral blood. The receptors derive from a man between 65 and 80 years old with acute or convalescent COVID-19. CDR3s include the opening cysteine and the closing phenylalanine or tryptophan. A D gene is named only where the DNA matches it firmly. Only some rows state a clone size, as once, few, many or a class for expanded clones.

J gene: TRBJ1-5; V gene: TRBV7-6; clone size: .; D gene: TRBD1; CDR3 protein: CASSLGTPGQGPDQPQHF; CDR3 DNA: TGTGCCAGCAGCTTAGGGACGCCGGGACAGGGGCCGGATCAGCCCCAGCATTTT
J gene: TRBJ2-7; V gene: TRBV9; clone size: .; D gene: TRBD1; CDR3 protein: CASSVGTGTPYEQYF; CDR3 DNA: TGTGCCAGCAGCGTAGGGACAGGCACCCCCTACGAGCAGTACTTC
J gene: TRBJ1-1; V gene: TRBV5-5; clone size: .; D gene: .; CDR3 protein: CASRFNQGNTEAFF; CDR3 DNA: TGTGCCAGCAGATTTAACCAGGGTAACACTGAAGCTTTCTTT
J gene: TRBJ2-7; V gene: TRBV6-5; clone size: .; D gene: .; CDR3 protein: CASSYSVRGEQYF; CDR3 DNA: TGTGCCAGCAGTTACTCGGTCAGGGGCGAGCAGTACTTC
J gene: TRBJ1-1; V gene: TRBV19; clone size: .; D gene: .; CDR3 protein: CASRWSGGTEAFF; CDR3 DNA: TGTGCCAGTAGATGGTCGGGGGGCACTGAAGCTTTCTTT
J gene: TRBJ1-5; V gene: TRBV27; clone size: .; D gene: .; CDR3 protein: CASSLLTGNQPQHF; CDR3 DNA: TGTGCCAGCAGTTTACTGACAGGCAATCAGCCCCAGCATTTT
J gene: TRBJ2-6; V gene: TRBV7-2; clone size: .; D gene: TRBD1; CDR3 protein: CASSPPGQGASGANVLTF; CDR3 DNA: TGTGCCAGCAGCCCTCCGGGACAGGGGGCTTCTGGGGCCAACGTCCTGACTTTC
J gene: TRBJ2-4; V gene: TRBV15; clone size: .; D gene: TRBD1; CDR3 protein: CATTDRGAYLAKNIQYF; CDR3 DNA: TGTGCCACCACAGACAGGGGGGCTTATTTAGCCAAAAACATTCAGTACTTC
J gene: TRBJ1-1; V gene: TRBV24-1; clone size: .; D gene: TRBD1; CDR3 protein: CATRHIRDRGPKNTEAFF; CDR3 DNA: TGTGCCACCAGGCATATTCGGGACAGGGGGCCAAAGAACACTGAAGCTTTCTTT
J gene: TRBJ1-5; V gene: TRBV19; clone size: .; D gene: .; CDR3 protein: CASSIVRQFNQPQHF; CDR3 DNA: TGTGCCAGTAGTATAGTGCGGCAATTCAATCAGCCCCAGCATTTT
J gene: TRBJ2-5; V gene: TRBV7-9; clone size: .; D gene: .; CDR3 protein: CASSFFGGFGETQYF; CDR3 DNA: TGTGCCAGCAGCTTTTTTGGGGGGTTCGGAGAGACCCAGTACTTC
J gene: TRBJ1-2; V gene: TRBV30; clone size: .; D gene: .; CDR3 protein: CAWAGNYGYTF; CDR3 DNA: TGTGCCTGGGCCGGGAACTATGGCTACACCTTC
J gene: TRBJ1-2; V gene: TRBV4-1; clone size: .; D gene: TRBD1; CDR3 protein: CASSQEEDRDYYGYTF; CDR3 DNA: TGCGCCAGCAGCCAAGAAGAGGACAGGGATTACTATGGCTACACCTTC
J gene: TRBJ1-3; V gene: TRBV5-1; clone size: .; D gene: .; CDR3 protein: CASSLASGLFGNTIYF; CDR3 DNA: TGCGCCAGCAGCTTGGCGTCAGGACTTTTTGGAAACACCATATATTTT
J gene: TRBJ1-5; V gene: TRBV5-1; clone size: many; D gene: .; CDR3 protein: CASSSGTGNQPQHF; CDR3 DNA: TGCGCCAGCAGCAGTGGTACTGGCAATCAGCCCCAGCATTTT
J gene: TRBJ1-4; V gene: TRBV5-1; clone size: .; D gene: .; CDR3 protein: CASSLQGLGNEKLFF; CDR3 DNA: TGCGCCAGCAGCCTCCAGGGTCTAGGTAATGAAAAACTGTTTTTT
J gene: TRBJ1-2; V gene: TRBV29-1; clone size: .; D gene: .; CDR3 protein: CSVEDLYGYTF; CDR3 DNA: TGCAGCGTTGAAGACTTGTATGGCTACACCTTC
J gene: TRBJ1-3; V gene: TRBV30; clone size: .; D gene: .; CDR3 protein: CAWSVRGDGNTIYF; CDR3 DNA: TGTGCCTGGAGTGTGCGGGGCGACGGAAACACCATATATTTT
J gene: TRBJ1-1; V gene: TRBV12-5; clone size: .; D gene: .; CDR3 protein: CASGFGPHPQVNTEAFF; CDR3 DNA: TGTGCTAGTGGTTTTGGCCCCCATCCCCAGGTGAACACTGAAGCTTTCTTT
J gene: TRBJ2-6; V gene: TRBV27; clone size: few; D gene: TRBD2; CDR3 protein: CASSPREDRSGANVLTF; CDR3 DNA: TGTGCCAGCAGTCCTCGGGAGGATCGCTCTGGGGCCAACGTCCTGACTTTC
J gene: TRBJ1-3; V gene: TRBV5-5; clone size: .; D gene: .; CDR3 protein: CASSFVSPVNPGTIYF; CDR3 DNA: TGTGCCAGCAGCTTTGTGTCCCCGGTTAACCCCGGCACCATATATTTT
J gene: TRBJ2-1; V gene: TRBV6-6; clone size: .; D gene: .; CDR3 protein: CASSYSQVYNEQFF; CDR3 DNA: TGTGCCAGCAGTTACTCGCAGGTGTACAATGAGCAGTTCTTC
J gene: TRBJ1-1; V gene: TRBV7-8; clone size: .; D gene: .; CDR3 protein: CASSFSGTEAFF; CDR3 DNA: TGTGCCAGCAGTTTCAGCGGCACTGAAGCTTTCTTT
J gene: TRBJ2-3; V gene: TRBV5-6; clone size: .; D gene: .; CDR3 protein: CASSRQDTQYF; CDR3 DNA: TGTGCCAGCAGCAGACAAGATACGCAGTATTTT
J gene: TRBJ2-2; V gene: TRBV7-3; clone size: .; D gene: .; CDR3 protein: CASSPTGTNTGELFF; CDR3 DNA: TGTGCCAGCAGCCCCACAGGGACGAACACCGGGGAGCTGTTTTTT
J gene: TRBJ2-1; V gene: TRBV5-1; clone size: once; D gene: TRBD1; CDR3 protein: CASNQGEPYNEQFF; CDR3 DNA: TGCGCCAGCAATCAGGGGGAGCCCTACAATGAGCAGTTCTTC
J gene: TRBJ2-2; V gene: TRBV7-8; clone size: .; D gene: TRBD2; CDR3 protein: CASSPGLAAAGELFF; CDR3 DNA: TGTGCCAGCAGCCCTGGACTAGCGGCGGCCGGGGAGCTGTTTTTT
J gene: TRBJ2-2; V gene: TRBV7-8; clone size: few; D gene: TRBD1; CDR3 protein: CASSRDRVTGELFF; CDR3 DNA: TGTGCCAGCAGCCGGGACAGGGTAACCGGGGAGCTGTTTTTT
J gene: TRBJ1-1; V gene: TRBV6-5; clone size: .; D gene: TRBD1; CDR3 protein: CASSSRQGRNTEAFF; CDR3 DNA: TGTGCCAGCAGTTCTCGACAGGGGAGGAACACTGAAGCTTTCTTT
J gene: TRBJ2-1; V gene: TRBV5-1; clone size: .; D gene: .; CDR3 protein: CASSHTAYNEQFF; CDR3 DNA: TGCGCCAGCAGCCACACAGCCTACAATGAGCAGTTCTTC
J gene: TRBJ1-2; V gene: TRBV2; clone size: .; D gene: .; CDR3 protein: CASSESRAGNNYGYTF; CDR3 DNA: TGTGCCAGCAGTGAAAGTCGGGCAGGGAATAACTATGGCTACACCTTC